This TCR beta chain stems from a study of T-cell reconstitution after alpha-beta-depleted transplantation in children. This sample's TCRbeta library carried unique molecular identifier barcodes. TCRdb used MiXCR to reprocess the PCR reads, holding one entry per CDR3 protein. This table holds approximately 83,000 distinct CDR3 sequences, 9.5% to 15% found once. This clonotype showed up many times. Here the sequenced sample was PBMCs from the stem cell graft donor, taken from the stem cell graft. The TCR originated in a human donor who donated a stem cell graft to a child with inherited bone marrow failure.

The CDR3 nucleotides are TGTGCCAGCAGCCCACAGGCAAGTCTGGGAATCGCCTACGAGCAGTACTTC. Translating gives CASSPQASLGIAYEQYF. V usage is TRBV7-9 and J usage is TRBJ2-7; possible D gene TRBD1, 5 bases. This CDR3 spans 17 amino acids. Trimming left V 5 bases short and J 2 bases short, with 22 bases between. CDR1 and CDR2 from the germline V gene are SEHNR and FQNEAQ (reference sequence).